This is a list of T cell receptor beta chains from one sample in a study of blood T cells in healthy people across ages. Each CDR3 protein is one row after TCRdb ran MiXCR on the 5' RACE reads. The sample includes approximately 800,000 distinct CDR3 sequences, roughly 50% of them seen just once. Material: blood. The receptors here all came from a man older than 75 in good health. CDR3s include the opening cysteine and the closing phenylalanine or tryptophan. The order of the fields is CDR3 protein, V gene, J gene.

CSAGSGNQPQHF	TRBV29-1	TRBJ1-5
CSALDSSSYNEQFF	TRBV20-1	TRBJ2-1
CASSLSVPLTYEQYF	TRBV27	TRBJ2-7
CSVGENSNQPQHF	TRBV29-1	TRBJ1-5
CASSFDRGNSPLHF	TRBV12-3/TRBV12-4	TRBJ1-6
CSAPDRGLGEQYF	TRBV20-1	.
CASSGSGSFYEQYF	TRBV4-2	TRBJ2-7
CASRTRTARSEKLFF	TRBV6-1	TRBJ1-4
CASSKTGARGANTEAFF	TRBV5-1	TRBJ1-1
CASSYWMTSGSEQFF	TRBV6-6	TRBJ2-1
CASSPAGGSNDEQYF	TRBV7-3	TRBJ2-5
CSAVGQGVHNEQFF	TRBV20-1	TRBJ2-1
CASSLGRTGVNYGYTF	TRBV7-2	TRBJ1-2
CASSLSQGTTNEKLFF	TRBV6-6	TRBJ1-4
CASTPSGGNTGELFF	TRBV6-6	TRBJ2-2
CATGQGLSNQPQHF	TRBV24-1	TRBJ1-5
CASSSSSTDTQYF	TRBV7-3	TRBJ2-3
CASTSQGAGEQFF	TRBV2	TRBJ2-1
CASRPTAQYQETQYF	TRBV5-1	TRBJ2-5
CASRLGRERYEQFF	TRBV6-1	TRBJ2-1
CASSLSAQRETQYF	TRBV7-2	TRBJ2-5